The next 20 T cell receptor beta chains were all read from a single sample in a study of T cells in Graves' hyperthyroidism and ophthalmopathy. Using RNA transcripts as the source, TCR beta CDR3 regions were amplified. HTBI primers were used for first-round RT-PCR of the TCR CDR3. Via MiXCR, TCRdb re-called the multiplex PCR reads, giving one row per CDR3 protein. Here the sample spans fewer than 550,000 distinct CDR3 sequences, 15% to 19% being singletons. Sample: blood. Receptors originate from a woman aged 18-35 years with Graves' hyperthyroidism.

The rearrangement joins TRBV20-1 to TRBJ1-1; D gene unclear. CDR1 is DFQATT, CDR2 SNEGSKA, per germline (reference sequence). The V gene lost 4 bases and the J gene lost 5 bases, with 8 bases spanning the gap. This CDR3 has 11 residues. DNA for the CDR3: TGCAGTGCTATCAGGATGACTGAAGCTTTCTTT. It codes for CSAIRMTEAFF.

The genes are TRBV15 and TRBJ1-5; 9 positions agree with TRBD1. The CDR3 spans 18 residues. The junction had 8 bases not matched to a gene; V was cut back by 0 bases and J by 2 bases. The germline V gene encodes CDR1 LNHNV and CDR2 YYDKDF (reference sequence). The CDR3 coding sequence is TGTGCCACCAGCAGAGATCGGAAACAGGGGGCGGGCAATCAGCCCCAGCATTTT. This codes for CATSRDRKQGAGNQPQHF.

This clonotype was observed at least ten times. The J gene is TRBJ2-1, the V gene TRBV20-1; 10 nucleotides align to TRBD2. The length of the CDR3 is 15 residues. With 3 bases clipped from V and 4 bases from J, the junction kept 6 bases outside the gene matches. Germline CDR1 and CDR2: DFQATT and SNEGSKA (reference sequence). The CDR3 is CSARGVLAGYNEQFF. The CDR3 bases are TGCAGTGCTAGGGGGGTACTAGCGGGATACAATGAGCAGTTCTTC.

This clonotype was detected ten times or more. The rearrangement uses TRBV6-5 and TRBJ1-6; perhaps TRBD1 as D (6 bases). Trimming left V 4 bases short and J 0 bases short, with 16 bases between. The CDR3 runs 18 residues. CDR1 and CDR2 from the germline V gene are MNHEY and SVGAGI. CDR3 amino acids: CASSSGQPRSSYNSPLHF. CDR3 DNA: TGTGCCAGCAGTTCCGGACAGCCACGGAGCTCCTATAATTCACCCCTCCACTTT.

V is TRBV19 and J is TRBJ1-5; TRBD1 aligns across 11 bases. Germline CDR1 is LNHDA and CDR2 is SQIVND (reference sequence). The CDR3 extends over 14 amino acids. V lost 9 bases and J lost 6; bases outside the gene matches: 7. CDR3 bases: TGTGCCAGCAGGGACAGGGGGACGGCTCAGCCCCAGCATTTT. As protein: CASRDRGTAQPQHF.

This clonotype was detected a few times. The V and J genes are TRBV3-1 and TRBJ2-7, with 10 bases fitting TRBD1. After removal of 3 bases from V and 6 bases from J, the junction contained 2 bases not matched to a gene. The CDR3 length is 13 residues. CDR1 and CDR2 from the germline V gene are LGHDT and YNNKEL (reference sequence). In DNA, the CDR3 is TGTGCCAGCAGCCACTGGGACAGGGGCGAGCAGTACTTC. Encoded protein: CASSHWDRGEQYF.

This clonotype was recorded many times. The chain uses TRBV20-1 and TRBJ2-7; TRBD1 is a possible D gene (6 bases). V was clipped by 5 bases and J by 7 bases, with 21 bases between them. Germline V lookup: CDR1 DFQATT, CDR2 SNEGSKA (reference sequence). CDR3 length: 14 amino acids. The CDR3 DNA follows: TGCAGTGCTCCCCTCGGGACATTGCTAAAAGAGCAGTACTTC. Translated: CSAPLGTLLKEQYF.

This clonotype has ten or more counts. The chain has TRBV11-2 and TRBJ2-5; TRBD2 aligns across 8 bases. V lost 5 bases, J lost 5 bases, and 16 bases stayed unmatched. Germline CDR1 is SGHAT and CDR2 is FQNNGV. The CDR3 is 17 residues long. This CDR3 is CASSARKAGSGGETQYF. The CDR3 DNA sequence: TGTGCCAGCAGCGCCCGAAAAGCGGGGTCGGGGGGGGAGACCCAGTACTTC. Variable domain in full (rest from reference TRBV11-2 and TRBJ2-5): EAGVAQSPRYKIIEKRQSVAFWCNPISGHATLYWYQQILGQGPKLLIQFQNNGVVDDSQLPKDRFSAERLKGVDSTLKIQPAKLEDSAVYLCASSARKAGSGGETQYFGPGTRLLVL.

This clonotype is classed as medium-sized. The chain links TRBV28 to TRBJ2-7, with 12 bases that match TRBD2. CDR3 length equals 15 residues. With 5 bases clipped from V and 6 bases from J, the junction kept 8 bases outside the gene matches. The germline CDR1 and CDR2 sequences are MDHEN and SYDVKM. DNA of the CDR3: TGTGCCAGCAGTCCTTTGACTAGCGGGAGAGGCGAGCAGTACTTC. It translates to CASSPLTSGRGEQYF.

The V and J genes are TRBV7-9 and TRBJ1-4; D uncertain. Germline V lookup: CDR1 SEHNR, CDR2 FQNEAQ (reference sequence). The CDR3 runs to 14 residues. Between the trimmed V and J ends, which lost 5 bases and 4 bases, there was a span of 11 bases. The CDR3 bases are TGTGCCAGCAGCGCGTGGGAGGATAATGAAAAACTGTTTTTT. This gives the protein CASSAWEDNEKLFF.

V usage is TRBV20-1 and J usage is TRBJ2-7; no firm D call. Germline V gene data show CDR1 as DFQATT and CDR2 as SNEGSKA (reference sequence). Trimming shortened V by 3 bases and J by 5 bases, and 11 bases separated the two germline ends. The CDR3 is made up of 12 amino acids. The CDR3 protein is CSASFTAHEQYF. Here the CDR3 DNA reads TGCAGTGCTAGCTTTACCGCCCACGAGCAGTACTTC.

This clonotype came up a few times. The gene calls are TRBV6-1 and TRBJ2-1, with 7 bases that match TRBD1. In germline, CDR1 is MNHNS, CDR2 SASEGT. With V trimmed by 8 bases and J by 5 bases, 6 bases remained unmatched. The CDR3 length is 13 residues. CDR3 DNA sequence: TGTGCCAGCGCCGGGACAGTAAACAATGAGCAGTTCTTC. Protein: CASAGTVNNEQFF.

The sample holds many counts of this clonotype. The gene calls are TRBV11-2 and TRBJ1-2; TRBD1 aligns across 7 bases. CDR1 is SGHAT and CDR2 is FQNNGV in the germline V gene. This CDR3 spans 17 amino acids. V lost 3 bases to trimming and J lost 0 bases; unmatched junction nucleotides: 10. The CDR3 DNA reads TGTGCCAGCAGCTTGTACCGAGACAGGGTCGCTAACTATGGCTACACCTTC. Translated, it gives CASSLYRDRVANYGYTF.

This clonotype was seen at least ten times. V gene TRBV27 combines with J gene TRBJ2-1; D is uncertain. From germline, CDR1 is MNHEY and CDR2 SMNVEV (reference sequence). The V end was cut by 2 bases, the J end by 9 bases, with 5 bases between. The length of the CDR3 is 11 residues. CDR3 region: CASSLNSEQFF. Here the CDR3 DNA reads TGTGCCAGCAGTTTAAACAGTGAGCAGTTCTTC.

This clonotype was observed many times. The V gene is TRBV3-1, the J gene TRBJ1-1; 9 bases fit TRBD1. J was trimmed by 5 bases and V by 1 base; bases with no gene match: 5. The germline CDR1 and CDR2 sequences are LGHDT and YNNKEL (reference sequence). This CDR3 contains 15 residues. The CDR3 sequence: CASSQGMDRGTEAFF. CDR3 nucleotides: TGTGCCAGCAGCCAAGGTATGGACAGGGGTACTGAAGCTTTCTTT.

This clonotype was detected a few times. CDR3 sequence reads: CASSSISADFYGYTF. CDR3 sequence (DNA): TGTGCCAGCAGTTCGATATCAGCTGACTTCTATGGCTACACCTTC. J is TRBJ1-2 and V is TRBV27, with D hard to call. V was trimmed by 4 bases and J by 4 bases, leaving 16 bases between them. CDR1 and CDR2 (germline): MNHEY, SMNVEV (reference sequence). The CDR3 runs to 15 residues.

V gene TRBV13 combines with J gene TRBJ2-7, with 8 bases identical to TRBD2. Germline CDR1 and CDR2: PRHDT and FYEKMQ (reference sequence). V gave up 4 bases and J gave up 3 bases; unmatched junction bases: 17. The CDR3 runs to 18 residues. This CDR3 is CASSSTERERGPIYEQYF. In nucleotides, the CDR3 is TGTGCCAGCAGCTCCACCGAACGAGAGCGGGGGCCCATCTACGAGCAGTACTTC.

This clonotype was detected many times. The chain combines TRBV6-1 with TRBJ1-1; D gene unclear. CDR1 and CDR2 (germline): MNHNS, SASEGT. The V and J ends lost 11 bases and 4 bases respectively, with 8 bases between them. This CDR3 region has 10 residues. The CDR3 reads CASKPTEAFF. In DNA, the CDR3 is TGTGCCTCTAAACCCACTGAAGCTTTCTTT.

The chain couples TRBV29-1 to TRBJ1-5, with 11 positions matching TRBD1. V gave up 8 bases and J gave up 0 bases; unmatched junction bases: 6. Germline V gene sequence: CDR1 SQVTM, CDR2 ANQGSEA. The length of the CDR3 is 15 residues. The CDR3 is CSLGQGAYSNQPQHF. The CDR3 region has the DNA TGCAGCCTCGGACAGGGGGCTTATAGCAATCAGCCCCAGCATTTT.

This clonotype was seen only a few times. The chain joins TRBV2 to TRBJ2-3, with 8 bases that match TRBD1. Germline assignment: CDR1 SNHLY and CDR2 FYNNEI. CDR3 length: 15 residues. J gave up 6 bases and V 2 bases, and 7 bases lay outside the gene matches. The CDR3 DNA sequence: TGTGCCAGCAGTGAAAGGCAGGGGGCGGTCGATACGCAGTATTTT. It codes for CASSERQGAVDTQYF.